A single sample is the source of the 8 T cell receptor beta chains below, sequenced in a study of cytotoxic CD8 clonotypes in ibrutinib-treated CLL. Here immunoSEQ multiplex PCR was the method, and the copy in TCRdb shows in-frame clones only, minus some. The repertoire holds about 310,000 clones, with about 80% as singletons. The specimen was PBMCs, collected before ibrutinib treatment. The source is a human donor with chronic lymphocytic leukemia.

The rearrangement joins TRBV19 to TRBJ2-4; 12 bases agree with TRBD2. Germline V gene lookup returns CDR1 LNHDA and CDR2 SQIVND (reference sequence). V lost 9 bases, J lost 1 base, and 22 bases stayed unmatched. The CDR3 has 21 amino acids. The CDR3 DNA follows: TGTGCCAGCGCCCCCGGACTAGCGGGAAGTTCCGCGAGGGGGGCCAAAAACATTCAGTACTTC. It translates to CASAPGLAGSSARGAKNIQYF.

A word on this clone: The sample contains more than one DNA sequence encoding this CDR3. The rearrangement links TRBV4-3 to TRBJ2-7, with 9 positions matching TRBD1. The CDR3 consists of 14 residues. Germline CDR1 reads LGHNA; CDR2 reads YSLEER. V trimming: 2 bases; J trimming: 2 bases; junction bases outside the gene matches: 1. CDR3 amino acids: CASSQRTGAYEQYF. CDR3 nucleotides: TGCGCCAGCAGCCAAAGGACAGGGGCCTACGAGCAGTACTTC.

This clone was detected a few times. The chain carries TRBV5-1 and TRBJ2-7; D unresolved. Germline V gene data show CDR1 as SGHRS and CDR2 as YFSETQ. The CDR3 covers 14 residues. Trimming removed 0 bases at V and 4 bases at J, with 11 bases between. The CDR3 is CASSLDGWGYEQYF. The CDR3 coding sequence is TGCGCCAGCAGCTTGGACGGTTGGGGTTACGAGCAGTACTTC.

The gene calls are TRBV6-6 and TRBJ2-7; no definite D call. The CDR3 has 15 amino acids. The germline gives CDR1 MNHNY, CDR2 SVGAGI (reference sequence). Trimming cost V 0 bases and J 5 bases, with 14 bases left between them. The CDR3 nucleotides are TGTGCCAGCAGTTACTCAATCGGGCCTTCCCACGAGCAGTACTTC. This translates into CASSYSIGPSHEQYF.

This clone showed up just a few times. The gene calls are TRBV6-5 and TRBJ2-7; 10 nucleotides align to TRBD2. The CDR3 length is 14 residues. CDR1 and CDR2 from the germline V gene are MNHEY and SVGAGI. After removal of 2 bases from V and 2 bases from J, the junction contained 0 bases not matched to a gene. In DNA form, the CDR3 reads TGTGCCAGCAGTTACCTAGCGGGAGCCTACGAGCAGTACTTC. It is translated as CASSYLAGAYEQYF.

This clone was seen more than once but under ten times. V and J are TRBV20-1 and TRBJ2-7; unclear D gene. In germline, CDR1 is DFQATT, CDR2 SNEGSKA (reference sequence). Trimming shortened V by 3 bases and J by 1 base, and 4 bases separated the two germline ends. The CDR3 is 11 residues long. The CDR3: CSASTSYEQYF. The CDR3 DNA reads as TGCAGTGCTAGCACTTCCTACGAGCAGTACTTC.

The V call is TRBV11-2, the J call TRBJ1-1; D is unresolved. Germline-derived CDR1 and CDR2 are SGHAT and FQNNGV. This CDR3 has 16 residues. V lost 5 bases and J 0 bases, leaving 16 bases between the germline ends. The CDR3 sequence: CASSLNFEDLNTEAFF. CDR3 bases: TGTGCCAGCAGCCTGAACTTTGAGGATCTGAACACTGAAGCTTTCTTT.

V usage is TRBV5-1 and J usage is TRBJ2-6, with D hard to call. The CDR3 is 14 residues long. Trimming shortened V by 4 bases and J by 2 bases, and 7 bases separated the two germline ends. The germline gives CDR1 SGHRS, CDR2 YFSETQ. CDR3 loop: CASSPGAGANVLTF. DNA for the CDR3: TGCGCCAGCAGCCCTGGGGCTGGGGCCAACGTCCTGACTTTC.